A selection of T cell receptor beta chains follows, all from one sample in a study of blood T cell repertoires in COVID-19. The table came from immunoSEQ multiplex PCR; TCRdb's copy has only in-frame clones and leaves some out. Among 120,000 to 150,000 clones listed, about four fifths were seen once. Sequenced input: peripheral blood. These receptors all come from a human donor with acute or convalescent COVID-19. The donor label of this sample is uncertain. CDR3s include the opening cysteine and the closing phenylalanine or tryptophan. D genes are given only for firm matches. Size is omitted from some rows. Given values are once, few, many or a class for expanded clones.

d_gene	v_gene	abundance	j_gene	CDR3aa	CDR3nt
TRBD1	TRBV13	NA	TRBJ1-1	CASSRLGQGNTEAFF	TGTGCCAGCAGCCGTCTAGGACAGGGGAACACTGAAGCTTTCTTT
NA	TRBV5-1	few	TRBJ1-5	CASSLAGGWWEPQHF	TGCGCCAGCAGCTTGGCGGGGGGGTGGTGGGAGCCCCAGCATTTT
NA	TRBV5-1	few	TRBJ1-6	CASSLDAAGPNSPLHF	TGCGCCAGCAGCTTGGACGCCGCAGGGCCCAATTCACCCCTCCACTTT
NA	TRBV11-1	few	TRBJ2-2	CASSLFRTGNTGELFF	TGTGCCAGCAGCTTATTTAGGACGGGAAACACCGGGGAGCTGTTTTTT
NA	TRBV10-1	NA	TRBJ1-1	CASSVGRVTEAFF	TGCGCCAGCAGTGTCGGCAGGGTGACTGAAGCTTTCTTT
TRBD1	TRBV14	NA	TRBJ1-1	CASSQLRDRNTEAFF	TGTGCCAGCAGCCAGTTGCGGGACAGGAACACTGAAGCTTTCTTT
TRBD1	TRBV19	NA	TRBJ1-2	CASISYSGDRAYGYTF	TGTGCCAGTATTTCTTATTCCGGGGACAGGGCCTATGGCTACACCTTC
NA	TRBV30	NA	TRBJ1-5	CAWSVPDRLNQPQHF	TGTGCCTGGAGTGTACCAGACAGGCTGAATCAGCCCCAGCATTTT
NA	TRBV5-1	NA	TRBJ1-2	CASSLESGIEGYTF	TGCGCCAGCAGCTTGGAGTCAGGGATCGAGGGCTACACCTTC
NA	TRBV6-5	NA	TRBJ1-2	CASTAGDYGYTF	TGTGCCAGCACTGCAGGGGACTATGGCTACACCTTC
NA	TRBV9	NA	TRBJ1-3	CASSAGGSSGNTIYF	TGTGCCAGCAGCGCCGGCGGGAGCTCTGGAAACACCATATATTTT
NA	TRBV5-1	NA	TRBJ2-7	CASSLGRGEQYF	TGCGCCAGCAGCTTGGGGCGGGGCGAGCAGTACTTC
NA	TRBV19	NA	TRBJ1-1	CASSTRTAGTEAFF	TGTGCCAGTAGTACCCGGACGGCGGGGACTGAAGCTTTCTTT
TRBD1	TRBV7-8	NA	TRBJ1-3	CASSFQTGAGNTIYF	TGTGCCAGCAGCTTTCAGACAGGGGCGGGAAACACCATATATTTT
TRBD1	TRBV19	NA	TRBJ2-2	CASSRQGRVGELFF	TGTGCCAGTAGTAGACAGGGGCGGGTCGGGGAGCTGTTTTTT
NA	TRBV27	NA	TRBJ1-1	CASSRVNTEAFF	TGTGCCAGCAGCAGGGTGAACACTGAAGCTTTCTTT
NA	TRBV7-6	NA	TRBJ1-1	CASSLAEGLAFF	TGTGCCAGCAGCTTAGCGGAGGGTCTAGCTTTCTTT
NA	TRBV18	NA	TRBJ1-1	CASSSKGGDTEAFF	TGTGCCAGCTCTTCTAAGGGGGGGGACACTGAAGCTTTCTTT
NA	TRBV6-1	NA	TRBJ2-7	CASSEVRQVGYEQYF	TGTGCCAGCAGTGAAGTTAGACAGGTAGGGTACGAGCAGTACTTC
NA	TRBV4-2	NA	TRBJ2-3	CASSQESGWADTQYF	TGTGCCAGCAGCCAAGAAAGCGGGTGGGCAGATACGCAGTATTTT
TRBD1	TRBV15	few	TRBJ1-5	CATETDRDNQPQHF	TGTGCCACCGAGACGGACAGGGATAATCAGCCCCAGCATTTT
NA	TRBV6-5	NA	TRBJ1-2	CASSYTPGSYTF	TGTGCCAGCAGTTATACCCCGGGGAGCTACACCTTC
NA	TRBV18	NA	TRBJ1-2	CASSPIEDYGYTF	TGTGCCAGCTCACCAATAGAGGACTATGGCTACACCTTC
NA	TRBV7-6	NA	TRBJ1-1	CASSRQLYTEAFF	TGTGCCAGCAGCCGACAGTTGTACACTGAAGCTTTCTTT
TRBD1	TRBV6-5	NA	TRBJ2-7	CATRQGAYEQYF	TGTGCCACGAGACAGGGGGCCTACGAGCAGTACTTC
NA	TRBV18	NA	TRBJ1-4	CASSLFPTGSLNEKLFF	TGTGCCAGCTCACTTTTCCCGACAGGTTCCCTTAATGAAAAACTGTTTTTT
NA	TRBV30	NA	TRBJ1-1	CAWTKVRGTEAFF	TGTGCCTGGACCAAGGTCAGGGGAACTGAAGCTTTCTTT
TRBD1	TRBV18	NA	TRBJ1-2	CASSPGTASYGYTF	TGTGCCAGCTCACCCGGGACAGCATCCTATGGCTACACCTTC
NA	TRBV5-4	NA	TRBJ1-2	CASTLTGLANYGYTF	TGTGCCAGCACCTTAACGGGGTTAGCTAACTATGGCTACACCTTC
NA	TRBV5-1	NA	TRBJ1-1	CASRQTTYHEAFF	TGCGCCAGCAGACAGACCACTTATCACGAAGCTTTCTTT
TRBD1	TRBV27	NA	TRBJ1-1	CASSLTGPSLGTEAFF	TGTGCCAGCAGTTTGACAGGGCCTAGCCTGGGCACTGAAGCTTTCTTT
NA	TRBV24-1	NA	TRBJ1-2	CATSQGQWQGYTF	TGTGCCACCAGTCAGGGCCAATGGCAGGGCTACACCTTC
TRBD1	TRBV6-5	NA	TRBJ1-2	CASRKTGGRYGYTF	TGTGCCAGCAGAAAGACAGGGGGACGATATGGCTACACCTTC
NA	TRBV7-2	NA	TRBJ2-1	CASSWGGRYNEQFF	TGTGCCAGCAGTTGGGGGGGCCGCTACAATGAGCAGTTCTTC
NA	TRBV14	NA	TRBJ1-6	CASSFLTGRDSPLHF	TGTGCCAGCAGCTTCCTGACGGGCAGGGATTCACCCCTCCACTTT
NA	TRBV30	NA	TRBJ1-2	CAWSGAYGYTF	TGTGCCTGGAGTGGGGCCTATGGCTACACCTTC
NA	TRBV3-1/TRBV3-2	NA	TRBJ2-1	CASSSRDIFPEQFF	TGTGCCAGCAGCTCCCGGGACATCTTTCCTGAGCAGTTCTTC
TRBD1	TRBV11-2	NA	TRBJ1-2	CASSLAQQGARDYGYTF	TGTGCCAGCAGCTTAGCTCAACAGGGGGCTCGGGACTATGGCTACACCTTC
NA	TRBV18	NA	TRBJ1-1	CASSPQTPGSNTEAFF	TGTGCCAGCTCACCACAGACCCCAGGATCGAACACTGAAGCTTTCTTT
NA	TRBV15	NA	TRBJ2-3	CATSRDIGGDTQYF	TGTGCCACCAGCAGAGATATCGGAGGAGATACGCAGTATTTT
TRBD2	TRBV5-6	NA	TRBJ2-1	CASSLGLAGASYNEQFF	TGTGCCAGCAGCTTAGGACTAGCGGGGGCGTCCTACAATGAGCAGTTCTTC
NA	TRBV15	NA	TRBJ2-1	CATSRDGGNEQFF	TGTGCCACCAGCAGAGATGGGGGGAATGAGCAGTTCTTC
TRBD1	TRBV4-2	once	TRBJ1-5	CASSQEDRVGPQHF	TGTGCCAGCAGCCAAGAAGACAGGGTTGGGCCCCAGCATTTT
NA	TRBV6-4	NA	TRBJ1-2	CASFRPRDGYTF	TGTGCCAGCTTCCGGCCGAGGGATGGCTACACCTTC
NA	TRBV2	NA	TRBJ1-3	CASILSPSGNTIYF	TGTGCCAGCATTCTTTCTCCCTCTGGAAACACCATATATTTT
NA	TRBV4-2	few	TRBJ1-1	CASSQGEGTNTEAFF	TGTGCCAGCAGCCAAGGGGAGGGAACGAACACTGAAGCTTTCTTT
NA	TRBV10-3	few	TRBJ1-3	CAISERGTSGNTIYF	TGTGCCATCAGTGAGCGGGGAACCTCTGGAAACACCATATATTTT
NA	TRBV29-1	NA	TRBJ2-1	CSVEVVRQDLSYNEQFF	TGCAGCGTTGAAGTGGTTCGACAGGACCTCTCCTACAATGAGCAGTTCTTC
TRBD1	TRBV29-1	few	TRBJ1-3	CSVEDLEQGNRNTIYF	TGCAGCGTTGAAGATCTGGAACAGGGGAACCGAAACACCATATATTTT
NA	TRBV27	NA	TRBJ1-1	CASSRWGVSTEAFF	TGTGCCAGCAGTCGATGGGGGGTTTCGACTGAAGCTTTCTTT